This T cell receptor beta chain was captured by sequencing in a study of cytomegalovirus exposure and HLA in healthy donors. Of note for this clone: Its cognate antigen is unknown.

Study-wide points: Earlier analysis looked at TCR beta V segments, and most were productive about 90% or about 30% of the time. Among donors in an Asian-associated ancestry cluster, a later analysis reportedly found fewer N-insertions than the roughly 610-donor mean. TCR beta chain V- and J-gene trimming was linked, in a later analysis, to a missense variant in DCLRE1C. An analysis that was carried out later associated 15,000 to 20,000 TCR beta sequences with HLA alleles at 0.05 false discovery rate.

With 60 Vbeta and 13 Jbeta primers, the PCR was carried out. The repertoire was sequenced with immunoSEQ multiplex PCR; TCRdb's copy has only in-frame clones and lacks some. Here the sample spans 150,000 to 200,000 clones, about 90% being singletons. The origin of this receptor is a girl less than two years old in good health and CMV-seronegative. The sample comprised PBMCs.

The CDR3 DNA follows: TGTGCCAGCAGCTTGGTAGGGGGAGGGGAACTTGGGGATGAGCAGTTCTTC. Encoded protein: CASSLVGGGELGDEQFF. The genes are TRBV5-4 and TRBJ2-1; weak D call: TRBD2 (7 bases). The CDR3 extends over 17 amino acids. From germline, CDR1 is SGHNT and CDR2 YYREEE (reference sequence). Trimming took 0 bases from V and 8 from J, leaving 21 bases between them.